The source of this TCR beta chain is a study of T cell responses to AZD1222 COVID-19 vaccine. Here immunoSEQ multiplex PCR was the method, and the copy in TCRdb shows in-frame clones only, minus some. This sample has tens of thousands of clones, with 65% to 90% found just once. This receptor was taken from an adult in good health. The sample here was peripheral blood, taken on day 0 of AZD1222 vaccination.

The CDR3 region is CASSSNRGNEKLFF. The CDR3 region has the DNA TGTGCCAGCAGCTCAAACAGGGGTAATGAAAAACTGTTTTTT. The chain employs TRBV7-6 and TRBJ1-4; 7 nucleotides agree with TRBD1. This CDR3 contains 14 residues. V was clipped by 4 bases and J by 4 bases; unmatched bases: 3. Germline values: CDR1 SGHVS, CDR2 FNYEAQ.